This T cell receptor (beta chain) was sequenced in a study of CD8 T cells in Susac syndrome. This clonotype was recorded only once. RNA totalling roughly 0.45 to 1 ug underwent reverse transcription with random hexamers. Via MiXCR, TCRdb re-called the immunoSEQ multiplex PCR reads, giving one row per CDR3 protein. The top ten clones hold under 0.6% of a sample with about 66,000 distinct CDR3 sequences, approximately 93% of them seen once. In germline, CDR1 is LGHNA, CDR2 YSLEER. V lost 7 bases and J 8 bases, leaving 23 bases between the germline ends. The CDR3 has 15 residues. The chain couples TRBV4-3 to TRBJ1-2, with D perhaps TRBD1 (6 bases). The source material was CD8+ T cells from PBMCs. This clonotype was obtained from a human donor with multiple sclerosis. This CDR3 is CASTPDTGASVGYTF. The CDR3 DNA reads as TGCGCCAGCACCCCTGATACGGGGGCCAGTGTAGGCTACACCTTC.